This T cell receptor (beta chain) was observed in a study of blood T cells in healthy people across ages (dated by TCRdb to the mid-2010s). With regard to the full study: In model experiments, template switching captured about one uniquely barcoded TCR beta cDNA molecule for every two T cells. Age-related changes in TCR beta repertoire diversity were measured in the study by deep sequencing normalized with unique cDNA molecular identifiers. Four age groups were formed from the donors: young (average roughly 16 years), middle-aged (more than 35), aged (62) and long-lived (less than 85). To avoid experimental bias, donors of different ages were distributed randomly across sequencing lanes. Two additional independent replicas of 1 million unique cDNA reads from the same blood draw were analyzed for two donors (one aged 18 to 29 and one aged 80 or older).

Broad study findings and their caveats: Because donor CMV infection status was unknown, age-related changes in expanded clonotypes were potentially confounded. Observed TCR beta diversity per million T cells fell roughly linearly with age, and a significant reduction was already apparent by age about 38. Compared with the aged group, the long-lived group had more naive CD4+ T cells, fewer expanded clones and increased TCR diversity, suggesting age selection. Since profiling was done on bulk unsorted PBMCs, naive and antigen-experienced compartments could not be conclusively compared. Estimates of total diversity based on one million sequenced T cells were regarded as lower bounds and as underestimates. The percentage of naive T cells measured by flow cytometry correlated strongly with observed TCR beta diversity.

Donors were roughly 40 systemically healthy Caucasian individuals from Russia aged about 6 to 100 years. Ten milliliters of peripheral blood were drawn from each donor into EDTA-treated Vacutainer tubes. Ficoll-Paque density-gradient centrifugation was used to isolate PBMCs, with at least 6.5 million per sample. Total RNA, at least 5.5 micrograms per sample, was extracted from PBMCs with Trizol reagent. For every donor, flow cytometry on a PBMC aliquot measured the percentage of naive CD45RAhigh/CD27high T cells. Libraries were constructed by 5' RACE. Sequencing relied on an Illumina HiSeq 2500. A second about 7 to 12 cycle PCR used a sample-barcoded 5' primer and a J-beta primer mix. A template-switch 5' adaptor carrying 12 random nucleotides introduced a unique molecular identifier onto each TCR beta cDNA molecule. Each sample yielded at least 2.5 million CDR3-containing paired-end reads. First-strand cDNA was synthesized from all RNA with the Mint cDNA synthesis kit, primed by a TRBC-specific oligonucleotide. Following uracil-DNA glycosylase treatment, all cDNA underwent a first 18-cycle PCR with the universal primers M1SS and BC2_uni_R. The paper's processing steps were these. For normalization, 1 million high-quality reads were randomly selected from each sample, with every read carrying a distinct molecular identifier. Instead of being binned into consensus sequences, reads that shared molecular identifiers were thrown out. MiTCR, with a Q25 quality threshold and the strictest error-elimination algorithm, was used for CDR3 identification, clonotype clustering and error correction. A nonparametric unseen species model with Euler transformation was used to estimate a lower bound on total TCR beta diversity. TCRdb redid the processing of the public reads, applying fastp at Q25 and MiXCR, and retained in-frame beta chains. Identical CDR3 proteins give one entry, which carries the most common genes and DNA. These V and J calls rely on TCRdb rather than the paper's analysis. This sample is represented by 1.5 million to 2 million distinct CDR3 sequences; around 48% of them were singletons. The ten largest clones take up 2.1% of the sample.

For CDR1 and CDR2, the germline V gene lists SGHDN and FVKESK. Measured from the cysteine to the phenylalanine, the CDR3 is 16 residues long. The DNA shown is the 48-base CDR3, in frame from base 1. Compared with germline, V lacks 0 bases and J lacks 4 bases; bases without a gene match: 6. This clonotype has just a few counts. Its binding antigen is unknown. Within one base of it there is no much larger clone, and no base qualities were kept. This receptor was obtained from a woman in her thirties or forties in good health. The sample taken for sequencing was blood. Recombination linked TRBV14 to TRBJ2-7, with 10 central nucleotides matching TRBD1. DNA sequence: TGTGCCAGCAGCCAAGATCCACCGGGACAGGGGTACGAGCAGTACTTC. Its translation reads: CASSQDPPGQGYEQYF. Supplemented by the reference TRBV14 and TRBJ2-7 proteins around the CDR3, the complete variable domain is EAGVTQFPSHSVIEKGQTVTLRCDPISGHDNLYWYRRVMGKEIKFLLHFVKESKQDESGMPNNRFLAERTGGTYSTLKVQPAELEDSGVYFCASSQDPPGQGYEQYFGPGTRLTVT.